What follows is one T cell receptor beta chain and its context. What it binds is not known. The record originates from a study of cytomegalovirus exposure and HLA in healthy donors. The wider study: The 110 or so validation repertoires used a platform that matched the one used for the roughly 700 first-cohort repertoires, as a later analysis reported. The study, taken as a whole, reports: Listed as cytomegalovirus-associated were around 160 TCR beta chains. Reports credit the classifier with highly specific, highly sensitive diagnosis of cytomegalovirus status.

Measured with immunoSEQ multiplex PCR; TCRdb has only the in-frame clones, and not every one. Counted here are under 200,000 clones, approximately 89% occurring once; the ten biggest clones make up around a tenth. The donors formed part of the roughly 110-subject validation cohort, distinct from the roughly 600-subject first cohort. The specimen sequenced was PBMCs. The TCR was taken from a woman aged 18-29 years in good health and CMV-seropositive.

The CDR3 nucleotides are TGCAGCGTTGCGGGTGATAGGGGTGGAAACACCATATATTTT. Protein: CSVAGDRGGNTIYF. The rearrangement uses TRBV29-1 and TRBJ1-3, with TRBD1 as a possible D gene (5 bases). CDR1 and CDR2 from the germline V gene are SQVTM and ANQGSEA. V lost 4 bases, J lost 3 bases, and 13 bases lay in between. The CDR3 is 14 amino acids.